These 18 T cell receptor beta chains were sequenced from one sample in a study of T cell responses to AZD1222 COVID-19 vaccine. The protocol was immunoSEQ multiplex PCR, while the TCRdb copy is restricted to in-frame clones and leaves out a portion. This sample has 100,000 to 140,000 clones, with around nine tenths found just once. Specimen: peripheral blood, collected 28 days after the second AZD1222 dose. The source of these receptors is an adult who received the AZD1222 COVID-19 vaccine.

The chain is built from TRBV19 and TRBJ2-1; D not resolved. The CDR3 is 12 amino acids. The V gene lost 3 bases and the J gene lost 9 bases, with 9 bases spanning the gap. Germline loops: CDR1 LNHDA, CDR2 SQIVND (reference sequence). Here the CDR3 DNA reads TGTGCCAGTAGTATCAGCAGCGCTGAGCAGTTCTTC. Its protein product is CASSISSAEQFF. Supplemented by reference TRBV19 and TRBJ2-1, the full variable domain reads DGGITQSPKYLFRKEGQNVTLSCEQNLNHDAMYWYRQDPGQGLRLIYYSQIVNDFQKGDIAEGYSVSREKKESFPLTVTSAQKNPTAFYLCASSISSAEQFFGPGTRLTVL.

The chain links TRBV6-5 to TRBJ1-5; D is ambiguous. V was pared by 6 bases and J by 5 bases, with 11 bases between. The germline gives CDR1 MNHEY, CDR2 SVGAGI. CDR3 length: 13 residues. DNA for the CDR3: TGTGCCAGCAGCCCGGGAGGCCATCAGCCCCAGCATTTT. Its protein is CASSPGGHQPQHF.

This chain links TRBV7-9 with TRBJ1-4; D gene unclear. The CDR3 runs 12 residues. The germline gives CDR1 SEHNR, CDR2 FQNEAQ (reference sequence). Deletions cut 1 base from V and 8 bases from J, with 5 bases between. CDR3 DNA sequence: TGTGCCAGCAGCTTAGTGGACGAAAAACTGTTTTTT. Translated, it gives CASSLVDEKLFF.

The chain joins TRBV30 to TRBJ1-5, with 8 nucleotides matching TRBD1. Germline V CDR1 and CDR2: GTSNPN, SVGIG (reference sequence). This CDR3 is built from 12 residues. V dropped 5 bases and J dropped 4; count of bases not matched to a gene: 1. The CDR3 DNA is TGTGCCTGGGACAGGGGTAATCAGCCCCAGCATTTT. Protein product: CAWDRGNQPQHF.

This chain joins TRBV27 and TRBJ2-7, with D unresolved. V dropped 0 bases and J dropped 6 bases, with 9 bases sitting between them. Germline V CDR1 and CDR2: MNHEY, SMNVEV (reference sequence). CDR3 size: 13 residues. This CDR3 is CASSLSGQSEQYF. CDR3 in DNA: TGTGCCAGCAGTTTATCTGGCCAGAGCGAGCAGTACTTC.

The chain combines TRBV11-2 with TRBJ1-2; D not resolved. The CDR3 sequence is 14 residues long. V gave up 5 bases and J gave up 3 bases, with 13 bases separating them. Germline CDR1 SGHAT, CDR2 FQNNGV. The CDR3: CASSQPPGDYGYTF. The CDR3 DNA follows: TGTGCCAGCAGCCAACCTCCAGGAGACTATGGCTACACCTTC.

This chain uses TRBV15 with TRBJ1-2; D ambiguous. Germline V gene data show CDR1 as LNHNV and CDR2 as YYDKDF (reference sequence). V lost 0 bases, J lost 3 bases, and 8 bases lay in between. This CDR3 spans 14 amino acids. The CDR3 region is CATSRDHNDYGYTF. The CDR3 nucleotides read TGTGCCACCAGCAGAGATCATAATGACTATGGCTACACCTTC. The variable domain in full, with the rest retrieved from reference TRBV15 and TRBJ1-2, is DAMVIQNPRYQVTQFGKPVTLSCSQTLNHNVMYWYQQKSSQAPKLLFHYYDKDFNNEADTPDNFQSRRPNTSFCFLDIRSPGLGDTAMYLCATSRDHNDYGYTFGSGTRLTVV.

The CDR3: CAISEQGTGVLTGELFF. Here the CDR3 DNA reads TGTGCCATCAGTGAACAAGGGACAGGGGTTCTGACCGGGGAGCTGTTTTTT. V gene TRBV10-3 combines with J gene TRBJ2-2; 10 bases are a match to TRBD1. Trimming took 3 bases from V and 5 from J; bases not matched to a gene: 9. The CDR3 is made up of 17 amino acids. CDR1 is ENHRY and CDR2 is SYGVKD in the germline V gene.

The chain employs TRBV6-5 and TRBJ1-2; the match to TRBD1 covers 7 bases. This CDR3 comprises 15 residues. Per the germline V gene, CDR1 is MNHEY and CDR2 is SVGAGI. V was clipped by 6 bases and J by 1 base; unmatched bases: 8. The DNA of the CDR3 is TGTGCCAGCAGCCAAACCGGGACAGTTAACTATGGCTACACCTTC. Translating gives CASSQTGTVNYGYTF.

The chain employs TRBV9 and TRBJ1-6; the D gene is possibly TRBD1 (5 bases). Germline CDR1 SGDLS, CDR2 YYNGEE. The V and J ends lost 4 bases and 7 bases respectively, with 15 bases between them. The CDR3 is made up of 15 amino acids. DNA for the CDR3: TGTGCCAGCAGCTCACGGGACGGACCAAATTCACCCCTCCACTTT. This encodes CASSSRDGPNSPLHF.

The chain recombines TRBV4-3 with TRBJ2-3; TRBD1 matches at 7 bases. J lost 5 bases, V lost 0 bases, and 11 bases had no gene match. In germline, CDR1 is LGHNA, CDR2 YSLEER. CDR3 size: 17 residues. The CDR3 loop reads CASSQEWKGARGDTQYF. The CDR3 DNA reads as TGCGCCAGCAGCCAAGAATGGAAGGGGGCACGTGGAGATACGCAGTATTTT.

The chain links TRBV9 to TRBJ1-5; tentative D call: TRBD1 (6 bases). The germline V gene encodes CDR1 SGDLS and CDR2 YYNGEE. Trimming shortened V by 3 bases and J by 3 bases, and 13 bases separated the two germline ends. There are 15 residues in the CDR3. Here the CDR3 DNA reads TGTGCCAGCAGCGCCCGGGACACACTCAATCAGCCCCAGCATTTT. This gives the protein CASSARDTLNQPQHF.

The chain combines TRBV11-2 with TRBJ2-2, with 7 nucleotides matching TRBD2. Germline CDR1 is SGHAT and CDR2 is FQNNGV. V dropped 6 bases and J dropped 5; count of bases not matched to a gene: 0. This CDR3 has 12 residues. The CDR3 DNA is TGTGCCAGCAGGGGGGGGACCGGGGAGCTGTTTTTT. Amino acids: CASRGGTGELFF.

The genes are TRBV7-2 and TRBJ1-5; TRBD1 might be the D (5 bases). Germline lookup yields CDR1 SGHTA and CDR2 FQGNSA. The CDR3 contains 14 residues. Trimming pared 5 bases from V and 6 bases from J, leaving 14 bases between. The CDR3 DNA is TGTGCCAGCAGCCCCCGACAGACCGCTCAGCCCCAGCATTTT. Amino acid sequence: CASSPRQTAQPQHF.

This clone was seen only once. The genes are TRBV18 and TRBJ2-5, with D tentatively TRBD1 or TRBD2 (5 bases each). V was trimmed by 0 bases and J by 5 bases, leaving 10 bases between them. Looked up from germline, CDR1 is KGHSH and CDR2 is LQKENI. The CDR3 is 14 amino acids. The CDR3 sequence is CASSPPGEGETQYF. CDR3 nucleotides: TGTGCCAGCTCACCACCGGGCGAGGGGGAGACCCAGTACTTC.

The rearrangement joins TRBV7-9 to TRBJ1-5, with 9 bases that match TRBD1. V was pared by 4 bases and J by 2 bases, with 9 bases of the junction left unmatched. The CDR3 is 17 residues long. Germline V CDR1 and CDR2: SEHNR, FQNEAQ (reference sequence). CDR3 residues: CASSSGQGVRGNQPQHF. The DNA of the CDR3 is TGTGCCAGCAGCTCGGGACAGGGAGTGAGGGGCAATCAGCCCCAGCATTTT.

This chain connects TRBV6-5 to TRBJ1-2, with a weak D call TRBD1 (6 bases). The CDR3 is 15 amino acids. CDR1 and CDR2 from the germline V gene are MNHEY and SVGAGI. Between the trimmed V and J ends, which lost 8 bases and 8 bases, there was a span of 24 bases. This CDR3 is CASPGEQGGKEGYTF. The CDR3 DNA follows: TGTGCCAGCCCTGGGGAACAGGGAGGAAAAGAAGGCTACACCTTC.

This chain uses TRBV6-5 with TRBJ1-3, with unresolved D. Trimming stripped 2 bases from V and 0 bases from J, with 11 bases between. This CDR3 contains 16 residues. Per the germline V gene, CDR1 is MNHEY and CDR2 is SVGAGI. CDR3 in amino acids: CASSYGIGSSGNTIYF. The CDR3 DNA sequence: TGTGCCAGCAGTTACGGGATCGGGAGCTCTGGAAACACCATATATTTT.